This TCR beta chain originates from a study of cytomegalovirus exposure and HLA in healthy donors. Study results and limitations: Sequencing probably produced one cluster of sequence variants that were highly shared. Serostatus for CMV was the only available immune exposure information.

Concerning this clone: Its antigen is unknown.

The PCR employed 60 Vbeta primers together with 13 Jbeta primers. Data came from immunoSEQ multiplex PCR; TCRdb stores just in-frame clones and leaves some out. The sample yields 160,000 or so clones, approximately 88% seen once. The receptor's source is a woman aged 18-29 years in good health and CMV-seronegative. The sequencing input was PBMCs.

CDR3 loop: CASRGRRLREKLFF. Here the CDR3 DNA reads TGTGCCAGCAGGGGTCGGAGGCTACGGGAAAAACTGTTTTTT. This rearrangement joins TRBV28 to TRBJ1-4, with D hard to call. Looked up from germline, CDR1 is MDHEN and CDR2 is SYDVKM. Trimming removed 6 bases at V and 8 bases at J, with 16 bases between. The CDR3 totals 14 residues.